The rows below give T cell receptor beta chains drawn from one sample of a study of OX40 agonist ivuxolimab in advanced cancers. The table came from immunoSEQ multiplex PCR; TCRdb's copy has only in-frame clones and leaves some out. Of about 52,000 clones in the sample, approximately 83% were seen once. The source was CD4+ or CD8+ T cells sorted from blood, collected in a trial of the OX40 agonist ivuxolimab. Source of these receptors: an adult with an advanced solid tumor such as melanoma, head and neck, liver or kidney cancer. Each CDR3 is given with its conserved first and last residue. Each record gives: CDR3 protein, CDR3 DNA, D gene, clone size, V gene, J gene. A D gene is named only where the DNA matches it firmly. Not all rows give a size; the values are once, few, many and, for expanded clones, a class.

CDR3aa: CASSLDLDYEQYF; CDR3nt: TGTGCCAGCAGCTTAGATTTGGACTACGAGCAGTACTTC; d_gene: -; abundance: once; v_gene: TRBV11-2; j_gene: TRBJ2-7
CDR3aa: CASSPPGGASDTQYF; CDR3nt: TGTGCCAGCAGCCCACCCGGGGGGGCCTCTGATACGCAGTATTTT; d_gene: TRBD2; abundance: -; v_gene: TRBV6-5; j_gene: TRBJ2-3
CDR3aa: CASSFVFYYNSPLHF; CDR3nt: TGTGCCAGCAGTTTTGTTTTCTATTATAATTCACCCCTCCACTTT; d_gene: -; abundance: -; v_gene: TRBV6-1; j_gene: TRBJ1-6
CDR3aa: CASRGQGTTEAFF; CDR3nt: TGCGCCAGCAGGGGACAGGGGACCACTGAAGCTTTCTTT; d_gene: TRBD1; abundance: -; v_gene: TRBV10-1; j_gene: TRBJ1-1
CDR3aa: CASRGTSGEQFF; CDR3nt: TGTGCCAGCAGAGGGACTAGCGGGGAACAGTTCTTC; d_gene: TRBD2; abundance: -; v_gene: TRBV28; j_gene: TRBJ2-1
CDR3aa: CASSQGAGVRTDTQYF; CDR3nt: TGTGCCAGCAGCCAAGGCGCGGGGGTAAGGACAGATACGCAGTATTTT; d_gene: TRBD2; abundance: -; v_gene: TRBV4-2; j_gene: TRBJ2-3
CDR3aa: CASSLSTNGELFF; CDR3nt: TGTGCCAGCAGCTTAAGCACAAACGGGGAGCTGTTTTTT; d_gene: -; abundance: -; v_gene: TRBV7-9; j_gene: TRBJ2-2
CDR3aa: CASSGSGKGWGTDTQYF; CDR3nt: TGTGCCAGCAGTGGATCCGGAAAGGGGTGGGGCACAGATACGCAGTATTTT; d_gene: -; abundance: -; v_gene: TRBV2; j_gene: TRBJ2-3
CDR3aa: CASSQDLSISETQYF; CDR3nt: TGTGCCAGCAGCCAAGATCTTTCTATCTCCGAGACCCAGTACTTC; d_gene: -; abundance: -; v_gene: TRBV4-2; j_gene: TRBJ2-5
CDR3aa: CAISESRGDQPQHF; CDR3nt: TGTGCCATCAGTGAGTCCAGGGGGGATCAGCCCCAGCATTTT; d_gene: TRBD1; abundance: -; v_gene: TRBV10-3; j_gene: TRBJ1-5
CDR3aa: CASRPRDYNEQFF; CDR3nt: TGTGCCAGCAGACCCCGTGACTACAATGAGCAGTTCTTC; d_gene: -; abundance: -; v_gene: TRBV13; j_gene: TRBJ2-1
CDR3aa: CASSPNRDGDGYTF; CDR3nt: TGTGCCAGCTCACCAAACCGGGACGGGGATGGCTACACCTTC; d_gene: -; abundance: once; v_gene: TRBV18; j_gene: TRBJ1-2
CDR3aa: CASSYQGMNTEAFF; CDR3nt: TGTGCCAGCAGTTACCAGGGGATGAACACTGAAGCTTTCTTT; d_gene: -; abundance: -; v_gene: TRBV6-5; j_gene: TRBJ1-1
CDR3aa: CASSLSSFGSGHLNTGELFF; CDR3nt: TGTGCCAGCAGTTTATCGAGCTTTGGTTCTGGACACCTGAACACCGGGGAGCTGTTTTTT; d_gene: -; abundance: -; v_gene: TRBV27; j_gene: TRBJ2-2
CDR3aa: CASKLAGDGETQYF; CDR3nt: TGTGCCAGCAAACTAGCGGGAGACGGGGAGACCCAGTACTTC; d_gene: TRBD2; abundance: -; v_gene: TRBV6-1; j_gene: TRBJ2-5
CDR3aa: CASAPPGGVLPFF; CDR3nt: TGTGCTAGTGCCCCCCCCGGGGGCGTCTTACCGTTCTTC; d_gene: -; abundance: -; v_gene: TRBV12-5; j_gene: TRBJ2-1
CDR3aa: CASRPWDRETFRAIGGKAFF; CDR3nt: TGTGCAAGTCGCCCTTGGGACAGGGAGACTTTTAGGGCGATAGGTGGGAAAGCTTTCTTT; d_gene: -; abundance: once; v_gene: TRBV12-2; j_gene: TRBJ1-1